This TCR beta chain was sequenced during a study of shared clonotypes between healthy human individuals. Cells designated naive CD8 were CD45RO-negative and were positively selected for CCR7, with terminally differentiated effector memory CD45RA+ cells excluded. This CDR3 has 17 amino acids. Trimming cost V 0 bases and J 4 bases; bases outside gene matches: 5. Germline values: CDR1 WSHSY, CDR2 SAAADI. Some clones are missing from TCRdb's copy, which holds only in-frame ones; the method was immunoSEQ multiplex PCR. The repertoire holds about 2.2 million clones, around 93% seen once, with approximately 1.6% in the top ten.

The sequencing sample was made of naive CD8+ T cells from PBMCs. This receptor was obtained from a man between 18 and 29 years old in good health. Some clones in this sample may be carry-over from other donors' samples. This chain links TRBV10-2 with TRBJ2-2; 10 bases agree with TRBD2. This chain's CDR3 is CASSESVWTSGTGELFF. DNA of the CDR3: TGCGCCAGCAGTGAGTCTGTTTGGACTAGCGGCACCGGGGAGCTGTTTTTT.